This T cell receptor beta chain came from a study of blood T cell repertoires in COVID-19 (dated by TCRdb to between 2020 and 2021). With regard to the full study: Collaborator samples came from the United States, Italy and Spain and covered acute and convalescent phases of COVID-19. The prospective study material was composed of cDNA or gDNA derived from T cells, B-cell-depleted T cells, or PBMCs. The dataset comprised deeply sampled blood TCRbeta repertoires from subjects exposed to, actively infected with, or recovered from COVID-19. A freely available public database, intended as a resource for researchers studying the immune response to SARS-CoV-2, is where the repertoires were released. The samples were drawn from the first 160 participants of the ongoing ImmuneRACE study and from under 1,500 subjects provided by 6 global collaborators. Nearly every sample came with metadata listing a de-identified subject ID, COVID-19 status, age in years and sex. Where HLA class I and class II types were available, the types were taken from metadata supplied by the sample provider, not from assay-based typing.

CDR1 and CDR2 are read off the germline V gene (reference sequence) as LNHDA and SQIVND. Taken from cysteine to phenylalanine, the CDR3 has 15 residues. Only the CDR3 part of the read is kept: 45 bases, read in frame from the first base. Here V drops 3 bases and J drops 2 bases, and the junction holds 4 bases not matched to any gene. As concerns this clone: The clone's antigen remains unknown. It has no much larger one-base neighbor in the sample; base qualities were not kept.

In the prospective study, participants were about 18 to 95 years old, resided in 24 geographic areas of the United States, and were enrolled through a virtual design. Cohort assignment in the prospective study relied on participant-reported clinical history from a screening survey and a study questionnaire. Recovered participants in ImmuneRACE Cohort 3 were defined by two consecutive negative NP/OP PCR tests, clearance by a healthcare professional, or resolution of symptoms. In the prospective study, mobile phlebotomists collected whole blood, serum and a nasopharyngeal or oropharyngeal swab from each participant. Participants in the prospective study had the option to provide additional blood draws and questionnaires over a roughly two-month period. Before DNA extraction, prospective study blood samples were shipped either frozen or at room temperature. TCRbeta CDR3 regions were amplified from genomic DNA by means of the immunoSEQ Assay, a bias-controlled multiplex PCR. The paper's processing steps were these. Within the assay, amplification of reference gene primers was used to estimate how many nucleated cells each sample contained. Sequence reads were collapsed and filtered to measure the absolute abundance of every unique TCRbeta CDR3 rearrangement. For each sample, productive Simpson clonality was calculated as the square root of Simpson's diversity index over productive rearrangements. The table was pulled from immuneACCESS by TCRdb, which kept in-frame rearrangements only. Such tables lose some clones; where checked, under half of the loss comes from unresolved V genes, and the rest has no known cause. From that table come the V and J calls and clone size; the DNA was used to work out D and trimming. The sample table contains under 300,000 clones; only one count was recorded for 88% of them. 3% of the sample lies in the top ten.

What the work shows at the level of the full study, not this receptor alone: The quantity of clinical and demographic metadata differed by source and by participant and was supplied without curation.

The chain uses TRBV19 and TRBJ2-7, with TRBD1 matching 10 junction bases. The clonotype comes from a woman in her forties or fifties who had recovered from COVID-19. Specimen: PBMCs or T cells enriched from blood (not recorded which). The CDR3 loop reads CASSMGTGATYEQYF. The nucleotide sequence reads TGTGCCAGTAGTATGGGGACAGGGGCCACCTACGAGCAGTACTTC.